Listed here are 11 T cell receptor beta chains from one sample, sequenced in a study of blood T cell repertoires in COVID-19. The protocol was immunoSEQ multiplex PCR, while the TCRdb copy is restricted to in-frame clones and leaves out a portion. The data contain about 330,000 clones, approximately 92% of them seen just once; the ten biggest clones take up around a sixth. Material for sequencing was PBMCs or T cells enriched from blood (not recorded which). The receptors here all came from a woman aged 25-40 years who had recovered from COVID-19.

The rearrangement links TRBV4-1 to TRBJ2-7; D gene unclear. The germline V gene encodes CDR1 MGHRA and CDR2 YSYEKL. The CDR3 extends over 15 amino acids. Trimming removed 0 bases at V and 1 base at J, with 10 bases between. The DNA for the CDR3 is TGCGCCAGCAGCCAAGATGTGGGCAGATCCTACGAGCAGTACTTC. Amino acid sequence: CASSQDVGRSYEQYF.

The J gene is TRBJ2-1, the V gene TRBV9; TRBD2 matches at 13 bases. The germline V gene encodes CDR1 SGDLS and CDR2 YYNGEE. CDR3 length: 16 residues. Losses at the gene ends were 0 bases for V and 8 bases for J; bases not matched to a gene: 5. The CDR3 protein is CASSVVGLAGSDEQFF. CDR3 nucleotides: TGTGCCAGCAGCGTAGTGGGACTAGCGGGGAGTGATGAGCAGTTCTTC.

This clone was observed once. This sequence joins TRBV7-2 and TRBJ2-3, with D hard to call. The CDR3 extends over 14 amino acids. Germline CDR1 SGHTA, CDR2 FQGNSA. The ends were cut back, 3 bases at V and 4 bases at J, with 11 bases in the middle. CDR3 amino acids: CASSFHLEADTQYF. DNA of the CDR3: TGTGCCAGCAGCTTCCACCTAGAGGCAGATACGCAGTATTTT.

The chain is built from TRBV28 and TRBJ1-2; D remains unclear. This CDR3 contains 14 residues. CDR1 and CDR2 (germline): MDHEN, SYDVKM. Trimming stripped 3 bases from V and 2 bases from J, with 10 bases between. CDR3 sequence reads: CASSLIGENYGYTF. In DNA form, the CDR3 reads TGTGCCAGCAGTTTGATCGGGGAAAACTATGGCTACACCTTC.

The chain is built from TRBV5-1 and TRBJ1-2; D unresolved. The length of the CDR3 is 13 residues. Germline-derived CDR1 and CDR2 are SGHRS and YFSETQ. V was shortened by 4 bases and J by 3 bases, with 10 bases between the two germline ends. The CDR3 sequence is CASSTDWDYGYTF. The CDR3 DNA sequence: TGCGCCAGCAGCACCGACTGGGACTATGGCTACACCTTC.

This clone was picked up one time. The chain joins TRBV9 to TRBJ2-3, with D perhaps TRBD2 (6 bases). With 3 bases removed from V and 4 bases from J, the gap between germline ends came to 15 bases. Germline V gene lookup returns CDR1 SGDLS and CDR2 YYNGEE. The CDR3 length is 15 residues. CDR3 coding DNA: TGTGCCAGCAGCGGAGGGACTGCGCGGCCAGATACGCAGTATTTT. The encoded protein is CASSGGTARPDTQYF.

The chain is built from TRBV28 and TRBJ1-1; D possibly corresponds to TRBD1 (6 bases). Germline loops: CDR1 MDHEN, CDR2 SYDVKM. The CDR3 is made up of 16 amino acids. Trimming removed 7 bases from V and 4 bases from J, with 22 bases in between. CDR3 bases: TGTGCCAGCAACGGCGGGGGGGCAAATAGCGCCACTGAAGCTTTCTTT. Amino acid sequence: CASNGGGANSATEAFF. The full variable domain, completed using reference TRBV28 and TRBJ1-1, is DVKVTQSSRYLVKRTGEKVFLECVQDMDHENMFWYRQDPGLGLRLIYFSYDVKMKEKGDIPEGYSVSREKKERFSLILESASTNQTSMYLCASNGGGANSATEAFFGQGTRLTVV.

V usage is TRBV3-1 (or the pseudogene TRBV3-2) and J usage is TRBJ2-7; 9 positions agree with TRBD1. The V gene's germline CDR1 is LGHDT and CDR2 YNNKEL (reference sequence). V shed 4 bases, J shed 1 base, and the junction held 2 bases outside the gene matches. The CDR3 is 14 amino acids. In DNA, the CDR3 is TGTGCCAGCAGCCCGGGACAGGGATCCTACGAGCAGTACTTC. Its protein is CASSPGQGSYEQYF.

The chain employs TRBV29-1 and TRBJ2-5; 10 bases fit TRBD1. This CDR3 is 13 amino acids long. The germline gives CDR1 SQVTM, CDR2 ANQGSEA. Trimming at V came to 6 bases and at J to 5 bases, leaving 6 bases not matched to a gene. For the CDR3, the DNA is TGCAGCGTGCGACAGGGGGCGAGGGAGACCCAGTACTTC. Translating gives CSVRQGARETQYF.

This sequence joins TRBV5-1 and TRBJ2-1, with 9 bases matching TRBD1. The CDR3 runs 14 residues. Germline assignment: CDR1 SGHRS and CDR2 YFSETQ. After removal of 3 bases from V and 7 bases from J, the junction contained 5 bases not matched to a gene. The CDR3 DNA is TGCGCCAGCAGCTGGGGACAGGGTCTGAATGAGCAGTTCTTC. This gives the protein CASSWGQGLNEQFF.

The chain uses TRBV10-3 and TRBJ2-7, with TRBD2 matching 7 bases. Germline CDR1 reads ENHRY; CDR2 reads SYGVKD. The trim removed 4 bases at V and 5 bases at J, leaving 5 bases unmatched. The CDR3 consists of 13 residues. Written as DNA, the CDR3 is TGTGCCATCAGTGTACGGGGGGAGGACGAGCAGTACTTC. As protein: CAISVRGEDEQYF.